The 32 T cell receptor beta chains below come from one sample, sequenced in a study of CD8 T cells in ankylosing spondylitis. Overall study findings and caveats: A TCR beta motif made of several highly homologous variants seemed typical of ankylosing spondylitis blood.

These receptors are not linked to any known antigen. TCRdb reanalysed the 5' RACE reads using MiXCR and keeps one entry per CDR3 protein. Among roughly 450,000 distinct CDR3 sequences, 25% to 30% were seen once, and the ten largest hold 0.89%. The sequenced sample consisted of blood, either unsorted or a sorted T cell fraction (not recorded which). These receptors were obtained from a male donor with ankylosing spondylitis.

There are a few counts of this clonotype. This chain connects TRBV7-2 to TRBJ2-1; D perhaps matches TRBD2 (5 bases). This CDR3 region has 16 residues. V lost 6 bases to trimming and J lost 7 bases, with 22 bases between them. The germline V gene encodes CDR1 SGHTA and CDR2 FQGNSA. CDR3 sequence reads: CASREALGSLINEQFF. The CDR3 nucleotides are TGTGCCAGCAGGGAAGCTTTGGGGAGTTTAATAAATGAGCAGTTCTTC.

The gene calls are TRBV5-5 and TRBJ2-7, with 7 bases fitting TRBD1. Germline CDR1 and CDR2: SGHKS and YYEKEE (reference sequence). Trimming took 2 bases from V and 2 from J; bases not matched to a gene: 7. CDR3 size: 15 residues. The CDR3 DNA sequence: TGTGCCAGCAGCTTAGGGACAGTATCCCCCTACGAGCAGTACGTC. This sequence encodes CASSLGTVSPYEQYV.

This clonotype was seen repeatedly, ten times or more. The J gene is TRBJ2-7, the V gene TRBV7-9; either TRBD1 or TRBD2 may supply D (5 bases each). The CDR3 length is 15 residues. V lost 1 base to trimming and J lost 1 base, with 11 bases between them. The germline CDR1 and CDR2 sequences are SEHNR and FQNEAQ (reference sequence). The CDR3 region has the DNA TGTGCCAGCAGCTTAGACCTGGGACGATCCTACGAGCAGTACTTC. Residues: CASSLDLGRSYEQYF.

The chain combines TRBV7-8 with TRBJ2-7, with 7 bases that match TRBD2. The CDR3 length is 16 residues. The J segment lost 6 bases and the V segment lost 0 bases, leaving 11 bases of the junction unmatched. Germline V gene lookup returns CDR1 SGHVS and CDR2 FQNEAQ. The CDR3 sequence is CASSLAQREPPREQYF. The CDR3 bases are TGTGCCAGCAGCTTAGCCCAGCGGGAACCCCCCCGCGAGCAGTACTTC.

J is TRBJ2-2 and V is TRBV20-1, with 10 bases identical to TRBD2. The CDR3 is 17 amino acids. J lost 3 bases, V lost 3 bases, and 10 bases had no gene match. Germline V gene data show CDR1 as DFQATT and CDR2 as SNEGSKA (reference sequence). The CDR3 sequence is CSARGRSGRVYTGELFF. CDR3 DNA: TGCAGTGCTAGGGGGCGGAGCGGGAGGGTTTACACCGGGGAGCTGTTTTTT.

This chain links TRBV29-1 with TRBJ2-6; 8 bases map to TRBD1. The CDR3 is 14 amino acids. Per the germline V gene, CDR1 is SQVTM and CDR2 is ANQGSEA. The V and J ends lost 2 bases and 8 bases, in that order; junction bases with no gene match: 5. The CDR3 region is CSVETAGGTNVLTF. The CDR3, as DNA: TGCAGCGTTGAAACCGCAGGGGGCACCAACGTCCTGACTTTC.

This clonotype was recorded a few times. The CDR3 spells CASSEWAGGGSPLHF. The CDR3 nucleotides read TGTGCCAGCAGTGAGTGGGCCGGCGGGGGATCACCCCTCCACTTT. The chain uses TRBV2 and TRBJ1-6; D perhaps matches TRBD1 (5 bases). V gave up 3 bases and J gave up 10 bases, with 16 bases separating them. The CDR3 runs to 15 residues. Germline lookup yields CDR1 SNHLY and CDR2 FYNNEI.

This clonotype was seen at least ten times. The V and J genes are TRBV7-2 and TRBJ2-7, with 10 bases that match TRBD2. With 5 bases clipped from V and 3 bases from J, the junction kept 7 bases outside the gene matches. This CDR3 spans 15 amino acids. Germline loops: CDR1 SGHTA, CDR2 FQGNSA. The CDR3, as DNA: TGTGCCAGCAGCCTAGGGCTAGCGGGAGTCTACGAGCAGTACTTC. It translates to CASSLGLAGVYEQYF.

The DNA of the CDR3 is TGTGCCAGCAGCCCACTAGCGGGAGTTCGAGAGACCCAGTACTTC. It encodes CASSPLAGVRETQYF. This chain joins TRBV12-3 or TRBV12-4 and TRBJ2-5; the match to TRBD2 covers 11 bases. CDR3 size: 15 residues. Trimming cost V 6 bases and J 4 bases; bases outside gene matches: 7.

This clonotype was seen repeatedly, ten times or more. The J gene is TRBJ2-1, the V gene TRBV7-9; TRBD2 might be the D (5 bases). CDR3 length: 14 amino acids. Trimming took off 5 bases at V and 0 bases at J, with 8 bases between the two ends. CDR1 SEHNR and CDR2 FQNEAQ come from the germline V gene (reference sequence). The CDR3 bases are TGTGCCAGCAGCCTGAGGGTCTCCTACAATGAGCAGTTCTTC. It yields the protein CASSLRVSYNEQFF.

Only a few counts were recorded for this clonotype. The CDR3 bases are TGCGCCAGCAGCCAAGGGAGGGCCACTGAAGCTTTCTTT. Residues: CASSQGRATEAFF. The chain combines TRBV4-1 with TRBJ1-1; D is ambiguous. CDR3 length: 13 amino acids. CDR1 MGHRA and CDR2 YSYEKL come from the germline V gene. The ends were cut back, 1 base at V and 4 bases at J, with 7 bases in the middle.

This chain joins TRBV4-1 and TRBJ2-2, with D possibly called TRBD1 or TRBD2 (5 bases each). The CDR3 is 17 residues long. Germline CDR1 is MGHRA and CDR2 is YSYEKL. The ends were cut back, 3 bases at V and 0 bases at J, with 14 bases in the middle. CDR3 residues: CASSQAAGTANTGELFF. CDR3 nucleotide sequence: TGCGCCAGCAGCCAGGCCGCCGGGACGGCGAACACCGGGGAGCTGTTTTTT.

The chain joins TRBV6-5 to TRBJ1-4; 7 positions match TRBD1. J gave up 3 bases and V 4 bases, and 5 bases lay outside the gene matches. The CDR3 contains 15 residues. Germline V gene sequence: CDR1 MNHEY, CDR2 SVGAGI. The CDR3 sequence: CASSSPGTANEKLFF. In DNA, the CDR3 is TGTGCCAGCAGTTCTCCCGGGACAGCTAATGAAAAACTGTTTTTT.

This chain connects TRBV7-2 to TRBJ2-1; TRBD1 agrees at 10 bases. Germline V gene lookup returns CDR1 SGHTA and CDR2 FQGNSA. J was trimmed by 7 bases and V by 2 bases; bases with no gene match: 8. The CDR3 consists of 16 residues. In DNA form, the CDR3 reads TGTGCCAGCAGCTTAACCGGGACAGGGGTTGTAAATGAGCAGTTCTTC. This encodes CASSLTGTGVVNEQFF. Using reference TRBV7-2 and TRBJ2-1 for the parts outside the CDR3, the full variable domain is GAGVSQSPSNKVTEKGKDVELRCDPISGHTALYWYRQSLGQGLEFLIYFQGNSAPDKSGLPSDRFSAERTGGSVSTLTIQRTQQEDSAVYLCASSLTGTGVVNEQFFGPGTRLTVL.

This clonotype has a handful of counts. V is TRBV2 and J is TRBJ1-2; D may be TRBD1 (6 bases). Per the germline V gene, CDR1 is SNHLY and CDR2 is FYNNEI. V was trimmed by 2 bases and J by 4 bases, leaving 8 bases between them. The CDR3 extends over 13 amino acids. CDR3 protein: CASSEKGVYGYTF. The CDR3 region has the DNA TGTGCCAGCAGTGAAAAGGGGGTCTATGGCTACACCTTC.

The chain couples TRBV5-4 to TRBJ1-1; TRBD1 aligns across 7 bases. Per germline, CDR1 SGHNT and CDR2 YYREEE (reference sequence). The length of the CDR3 is 14 residues. The V gene end was trimmed by 5 bases and the J gene end by 4 bases; junction bases not matched to a gene: 8. Here the CDR3 DNA reads TGTGCCAGCAGTCAGGGGGTATCCCCCACTGAAGCTTTCTTT. Its translation: CASSQGVSPTEAFF.

The CDR3 loop reads CSARGLPGQGNNEQFF. In nucleotides, the CDR3 is TGCAGTGCTAGGGGACTTCCGGGACAGGGGAACAATGAGCAGTTCTTC. The chain carries TRBV20-1 and TRBJ2-1; 10 bases align to TRBD1. The CDR3 loop spans 16 amino acids. The ends lost 3 bases at V and 5 bases at J; junction bases unmatched: 10. Germline V gives CDR1 DFQATT, CDR2 SNEGSKA (reference sequence).

The CDR3 loop is CASSEGGTASYEQYF. Here the CDR3 DNA reads TGTGCCAGCAGCGAGGGAGGGACGGCCTCCTACGAGCAGTACTTC. V is TRBV9 and J is TRBJ2-7, with TRBD2 matching 7 bases. The trim removed 3 bases at V and 0 bases at J, leaving 6 bases unmatched. Germline V lookup: CDR1 SGDLS, CDR2 YYNGEE. This CDR3 has 15 residues.

The chain has TRBV6-5 and TRBJ2-5; 7 positions match TRBD2. CDR3 size: 15 residues. J gave up 3 bases and V 0 bases, and 4 bases lay outside the gene matches. CDR1 and CDR2 from the germline V gene are MNHEY and SVGAGI. CDR3 bases: TGTGCCAGCAGTTACTCGGCACTAGCGAAAGAGACCCAGTACTTC. Its protein product is CASSYSALAKETQYF.

This clonotype has only a few counts. The CDR3: CDYPPDRPYEQYF. The CDR3 nucleotides read TGCGATTACCCACCGGACAGACCCTACGAGCAGTACTTC. This chain connects TRBV23-1 to TRBJ2-7; perhaps TRBD1 as D (6 bases). Being an ORF, TRBV23-1 has a function that is uncertain. The CDR3 has 13 amino acids.

The chain is built from TRBV7-2 and TRBJ1-1, with D maybe TRBD1 (6 bases). Germline V CDR1 and CDR2: SGHTA, FQGNSA. V lost 5 bases and J lost 3, with 13 bases in between. The CDR3 runs to 14 residues. CDR3 sequence (DNA): TGTGCCAGCAGCCCCCGGACAGCTGACACTGAAGCTTTCTTT. Its translation: CASSPRTADTEAFF. Full variable domain (rest looked up from reference TRBV7-2 and TRBJ1-1): GAGVSQSPSNKVTEKGKDVELRCDPISGHTALYWYRQSLGQGLEFLIYFQGNSAPDKSGLPSDRFSAERTGGSVSTLTIQRTQQEDSAVYLCASSPRTADTEAFFGQGTRLTVV.

This clonotype was detected ten times or more. This chain connects TRBV12-3 or TRBV12-4 to TRBJ2-5; TRBD2 matches 15 bases. Unmatched junction bases numbered 12, after V lost 5 bases and J lost 5 bases. The CDR3 spans 18 residues. In DNA, the CDR3 is TGTGCCAGCAGTCTGGGACTAGCGGGAGGAGGGCTAGAGGAGACCCAGTACTTC. Its protein product is CASSLGLAGGGLEETQYF.

The chain carries TRBV3-1 and TRBJ1-1; 8 bases fit TRBD1. Germline CDR1 and CDR2: LGHDT and YNNKEL (reference sequence). The CDR3 has 16 amino acids. V was clipped by 3 bases and J by 2 bases; unmatched bases: 8. CDR3 in amino acids: CASSHKLGQVNTEAFF. The CDR3 bases are TGTGCCAGCAGCCACAAACTGGGACAGGTTAACACTGAAGCTTTCTTT.

The V and J genes are TRBV24-1 and TRBJ2-3; 9 positions agree with TRBD2. V lost 2 bases to trimming and J lost 4 bases; unmatched junction nucleotides: 6. This CDR3 has 16 residues. CDR1 is KGHDR and CDR2 is SFDVKD in the germline V gene. The CDR3 bases are TGTGCCACCAGTGATTCTAGCGGGGAGCTAGCAGATACGCAGTATTTT. Residues: CATSDSSGELADTQYF.

The chain links TRBV19 to TRBJ1-3, with unresolved D. Looked up from germline, CDR1 is LNHDA and CDR2 is SQIVND (reference sequence). This CDR3 region has 13 residues. V lost 3 bases to trimming and J lost 0 bases, with 3 bases between them. The CDR3 reads CASSMNSGNTIYF. The CDR3 DNA is TGTGCCAGTAGTATGAACTCTGGAAACACCATATATTTT.

This clonotype was seen more than once but under ten times. This chain's CDR3 is CATSDGTSGPWETQYF. CDR3 DNA sequence: TGTGCCACCAGTGATGGGACTAGCGGACCGTGGGAGACCCAGTACTTC. The V call is TRBV24-1, the J call TRBJ2-5; TRBD2 aligns across 11 bases. Germline assignment: CDR1 KGHDR and CDR2 SFDVKD. The ends lost 3 bases at V and 5 bases at J; junction bases unmatched: 7. There are 16 residues in the CDR3.

Only a few counts were recorded for this clonotype. This chain uses TRBV5-1 with TRBJ1-6, with 8 bases aligning to TRBD1. The CDR3 length is 15 residues. The V segment lost 0 bases and the J segment 7 bases; nucleotides outside the gene matches: 3. Germline V gene sequence: CDR1 SGHRS, CDR2 YFSETQ. The CDR3 nucleotides are TGCGCCAGCAGCTTGGCCACAGGGGGGAATTCACCCCTCCACTTT. It encodes CASSLATGGNSPLHF.

The rearrangement joins TRBV24-1 to TRBJ2-2; D gene ambiguous. Trimming pared 9 bases from V and 10 bases from J, leaving 11 bases between. The CDR3 runs 11 residues. Per the germline V gene, CDR1 is KGHDR and CDR2 is SFDVKD. The CDR3 DNA sequence: TGTGCCACCGCGGACGGAGTGGAGCTGTTTTTT. Its protein is CATADGVELFF.

This chain joins TRBV5-1 and TRBJ1-1; 10 bases are a match to TRBD1. The CDR3 runs to 16 residues. From germline, CDR1 is SGHRS and CDR2 YFSETQ. Trimming at V came to 5 bases and at J to 1 base, leaving 8 bases not matched to a gene. The CDR3 reads CASRLRTGGGNTEAFF. The CDR3 coding sequence is TGCGCCAGCAGGTTGAGGACAGGGGGAGGGAACACTGAAGCTTTCTTT.

The V call is TRBV5-1, the J call TRBJ2-1; 7 bases align to TRBD2. The CDR3 covers 18 residues. V lost 2 bases and J lost 2; bases outside the gene matches: 13. Germline CDR1 reads SGHRS; CDR2 reads YFSETQ. The chain's CDR3 is CASSFQTSSFPPYNEQFF. In DNA, the CDR3 is TGCGCCAGCAGCTTCCAGACTAGCTCCTTTCCCCCCTACAATGAGCAGTTCTTC.

In this sample, this clonotype turned up a few times. The rearrangement links TRBV7-2 to TRBJ1-5; 10 nucleotides match TRBD1. The J segment lost 7 bases and the V segment lost 1 base, leaving 4 bases of the junction unmatched. Germline CDR1 is SGHTA and CDR2 is FQGNSA. The CDR3 length is 15 residues. DNA for the CDR3: TGTGCCAGCAGCTTAGTGGGGACAGGGGAACAGCCCCAGCATTTT. Protein product: CASSLVGTGEQPQHF. The entire variable domain, with the rest obtained from reference TRBV7-2 and TRBJ1-5, is as follows: GAGVSQSPSNKVTEKGKDVELRCDPISGHTALYWYRQSLGQGLEFLIYFQGNSAPDKSGLPSDRFSAERTGGSVSTLTIQRTQQEDSAVYLCASSLVGTGEQPQHFGDGTRLSIL.

V is TRBV4-1 and J is TRBJ2-1; 11 positions match TRBD2. CDR1 is MGHRA and CDR2 is YSYEKL in the germline V gene. Unmatched junction bases numbered 11, after V lost 2 bases and J lost 5 bases. The CDR3 contains 18 residues. Here the CDR3 reads CASSQTSGSYDRNNEQFF. The CDR3 region has the DNA TGCGCCAGCAGCCAAACTAGCGGGAGCTACGACCGAAACAATGAGCAGTTCTTC.